Shown below are 13 T cell receptor beta chains from a single sample sequenced in a study of CD8 T cells in Susac syndrome. RNA was extracted with the RNeasy kit, and a quantity of roughly 0.5 to 1 ug was reverse transcribed using random hexamers. Using its own MiXCR run on the immunoSEQ multiplex PCR reads, TCRdb lists one record per CDR3 protein. Of more than 150,000 distinct CDR3 sequences in the sample, 90% to 97% were seen once. Material for sequencing was CD4+ T cells from PBMCs. Every receptor here comes from a human donor with Susac syndrome.

V gene TRBV20-1 combines with J gene TRBJ1-5; D is unclear. The ends were cut back, 4 bases at V and 4 bases at J, with 8 bases in the middle. The CDR3 extends over 12 amino acids. Germline CDR1 DFQATT, CDR2 SNEGSKA (reference sequence). CDR3 sequence: CSAKPQNQPQHF. CDR3 sequence (DNA): TGCAGTGCTAAACCCCAGAATCAGCCCCAGCATTTT.

V and J are TRBV30 and TRBJ2-2; a possible D gene is TRBD1 (6 bases). CDR3 size: 14 residues. Germline loops: CDR1 GTSNPN, CDR2 SVGIG (reference sequence). V was clipped by 3 bases and J by 1 base, with 9 bases between them. CDR3 amino acids: CAWRLGQNTGELFF. CDR3 sequence (DNA): TGTGCCTGGAGATTGGGACAGAACACCGGGGAGCTGTTTTTT.

V is TRBV6-5 and J is TRBJ1-6; tentative D call: TRBD1 (5 bases). The CDR3 totals 15 residues. Deletions cut 7 bases from V and 5 bases from J, with 15 bases between. The V gene's germline CDR1 is MNHEY and CDR2 SVGAGI. The DNA for the CDR3 is TGTGCCAGCACCGGGTGGCCGACAGATAATTCACCCCTCCACTTT. It specifies CASTGWPTDNSPLHF.

V and J are TRBV4-2 and TRBJ1-6; D gene unclear. Germline CDR1 and CDR2: LGHNA and YNFKEQ. This CDR3 is built from 14 residues. Deletions cut 1 base from V and 10 bases from J, with 11 bases between. CDR3 in DNA: TGTGCCAGCAGCCAAGGGCAGGAGGCATCACCCCTCCACTTT. It encodes CASSQGQEASPLHF.

The rearrangement links TRBV27 to TRBJ1-2; D might be TRBD1 (5 bases). The germline CDR1 and CDR2 sequences are MNHEY and SMNVEV (reference sequence). The CDR3 is 15 residues long. V gave up 6 bases and J gave up 6 bases, with 20 bases separating them. CDR3 residues: CASRPLGTGLDGYTF. The CDR3 bases are TGTGCCAGCAGGCCCCTCGGGACGGGGCTAGATGGCTACACCTTC.

The CDR3 DNA follows: TGTGCCAGCAGCGTAGGGGACAGGGGGATCGAGCAGTACTTC. Amino acid sequence: CASSVGDRGIEQYF. V usage is TRBV9 and J usage is TRBJ2-7; 11 nucleotides match TRBD1. V lost 0 bases to trimming and J lost 6 bases; unmatched junction nucleotides: 2. The CDR3 is made up of 14 amino acids. Germline V gives CDR1 SGDLS, CDR2 YYNGEE.

The rearrangement joins TRBV5-1 to TRBJ2-3; no clear D. V was cut by 0 bases and J by 1 base, with 6 bases left in between. The CDR3 is 14 residues long. The V gene's germline CDR1 is SGHRS and CDR2 YFSETQ. The CDR3 sequence is CASSLDPGTDTQYF. The CDR3 DNA reads as TGCGCCAGCAGCTTGGATCCAGGCACAGATACGCAGTATTTT. The full variable domain, with the rest looked up from reference TRBV5-1 and TRBJ2-3, is KAGVTQTPRYLIKTRGQQVTLSCSPISGHRSVSWYQQTPGQGLQFLFEYFSETQRNKGNFPGRFSGRQFSNSRSEMNVSTLELGDSALYLCASSLDPGTDTQYFGPGTRLTVL.

The V call is TRBV11-3, the J call TRBJ2-3, with 11 bases fitting TRBD1. Germline CDR1 and CDR2: SGHNT and YENEEA. V dropped 5 bases and J dropped 6; count of bases not matched to a gene: 7. The CDR3 runs 15 residues. CDR3 residues: CASSTPGQGVDTQYF. The DNA for the CDR3 is TGTGCCAGCAGCACTCCGGGACAGGGGGTTGATACGCAGTATTTT.

This clonotype has only one observation. V is TRBV12-3 or TRBV12-4 and J is TRBJ2-7; TRBD2 is a possible D gene (6 bases). V lost 3 bases and J 5 bases, leaving 14 bases between the germline ends. The CDR3 is 14 residues long. CDR3 in DNA: TGTGCCAGCAGTTTTGGTGGGGCTAGCGACGAGCAGTACTTC. Translation: CASSFGGASDEQYF.

The genes are TRBV6-5 and TRBJ2-2; possible D gene TRBD1, 5 bases. The CDR3 contains 15 residues. Trimming stripped 5 bases from V and 1 base from J, with 11 bases between. From germline, CDR1 is MNHEY and CDR2 SVGAGI. CDR3 amino acids: CASSPRTMNTGELFF. The CDR3 DNA reads as TGTGCCAGCAGTCCACGGACAATGAACACCGGGGAGCTGTTTTTT.

This CDR3 is CAWSTTGTGGSGYTF. The CDR3 DNA sequence: TGTGCCTGGAGTACAACAGGCACAGGGGGAAGTGGCTACACCTTC. V usage is TRBV30 and J usage is TRBJ1-2; TRBD1 matches 8 bases. CDR1 GTSNPN and CDR2 SVGIG come from the germline V gene (reference sequence). Trimming removed 2 bases from V and 7 bases from J; junction bases left unmatched: 12. The CDR3 has 15 amino acids.

The chain links TRBV20-1 to TRBJ2-4, with 14 nucleotides matching TRBD2. V was pared by 4 bases and J by 8 bases, with 7 bases of the junction left unmatched. Germline CDR1 DFQATT, CDR2 SNEGSKA (reference sequence). CDR3 size: 15 residues. CDR3 sequence: CSAIRLAGGQDIQYF. For the CDR3, the DNA is TGCAGTGCTATCCGACTAGCGGGGGGGCAGGACATTCAGTACTTC.

This chain joins TRBV20-1 and TRBJ1-4; D is ambiguous. Trimming removed 3 bases from V and 4 bases from J, with 6 bases in between. The CDR3 consists of 12 residues. CDR1 DFQATT and CDR2 SNEGSKA come from the germline V gene (reference sequence). The CDR3 DNA reads TGCAGTGCTAGGGATCTTAATGAAAAACTGTTTTTT. As protein: CSARDLNEKLFF.